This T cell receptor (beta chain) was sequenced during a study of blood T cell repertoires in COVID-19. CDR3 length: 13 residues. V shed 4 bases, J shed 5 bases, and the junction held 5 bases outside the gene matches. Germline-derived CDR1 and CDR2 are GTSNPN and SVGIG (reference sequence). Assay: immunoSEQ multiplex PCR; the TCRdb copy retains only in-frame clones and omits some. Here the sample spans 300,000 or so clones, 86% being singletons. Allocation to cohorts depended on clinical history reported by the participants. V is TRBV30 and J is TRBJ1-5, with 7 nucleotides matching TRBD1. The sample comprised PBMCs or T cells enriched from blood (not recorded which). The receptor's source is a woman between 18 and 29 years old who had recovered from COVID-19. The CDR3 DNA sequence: TGTGCCTGGAACAGGGGCGTGGATCAGCCCCAGCATTTT. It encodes CAWNRGVDQPQHF.